This TCR beta chain was retrieved from a study of molecular identifiers for immune sequencing clone quantification. TCRdb re-called the PCR reads with MiXCR, one entry per CDR3 protein. The data hold about 320,000 distinct CDR3 sequences, with around a fifth observed a single time. Overall study findings and caveats: Clones that exceeded 20 RNA copies held over 99% of effector molecules, yet under 1% in naive cells.

Germline CDR1 reads MNHEY; CDR2 reads SMNVEV (reference sequence). The CDR3 loop spans 13 amino acids. The V end lost 8 bases, the J end lost 3 bases, and 11 bases lay between the germline ends. Naive CD8 T cells were sorted as CD8+CD4-CCR7+CD45RA+. This clonotype has a count of ten or more. Its antigen is unknown. This receptor was identified in a human donor in good health. Some libraries in this study had Jurkat cell RNA spiked in. The chain employs TRBV27 and TRBJ1-3; TRBD1 might be the D (6 bases). The specimen sequenced was naive CD8+ T cells from blood, with Jurkat cell RNA spiked in. Described subset: FACS-sorted CD8+CD4-CCR7+CD45RA+ naive T cells. CDR3: CASSGTSGNTIYF. CDR3 coding DNA: TGTGCCAGCTCAGGGACAAGTGGAAACACCATATATTTT.